The 26 T cell receptor beta chains below come from one sample, sequenced in a study of T cells after yellow fever vaccination. MiXCR was run by TCRdb on the 5' RACE reads, yielding one entry per CDR3 protein. The table has 250,000 to 350,000 distinct CDR3 sequences, 7.5% to 9% seen once; the top ten hold around 3.3%. Specimen: CD4+ T cells sorted from PBMCs, collected 5 days after the yellow fever booster vaccination. The receptors originated from a man between 18 and 29 years old who received the YFV17D yellow fever vaccine.

The genes are TRBV7-8 and TRBJ1-5; a possible D gene is TRBD1 (5 bases). CDR3 length: 16 residues. V shed 2 bases and J shed 5 bases, with 16 bases lying between them. Germline V lookup: CDR1 SGHVS, CDR2 FQNEAQ. The CDR3 here is CASSLRQLAGDQPQHF. The DNA of the CDR3 is TGTGCCAGCAGCTTACGACAGCTGGCTGGTGATCAGCCCCAGCATTTT.

A few counts support this clonotype. The chain employs TRBV7-9 and TRBJ1-4; the D gene is possibly TRBD1 (5 bases). The V end lost 0 bases, the J end lost 10 bases, and 24 bases lay between the germline ends. CDR3 length: 18 residues. The germline CDR1 and CDR2 sequences are SEHNR and FQNEAQ (reference sequence). CDR3 loop: CASSLASIRQLTKGKLFF. The CDR3 nucleotides read TGTGCCAGCAGCTTAGCGTCGATTAGACAGCTGACGAAGGGAAAACTGTTTTTT. Variable domain in full (rest from reference TRBV7-9 and TRBJ1-4): DTGVSQNPRHKITKRGQNVTFRCDPISEHNRLYWYRQTLGQGPEFLTYFQNEAQLEKSRLLSDRFSAERPKGSFSTLEIQRTEQGDSAMYLCASSLASIRQLTKGKLFFGSGTQLSVL.

The chain carries TRBV7-2 and TRBJ1-3; 7 bases map to TRBD1. The CDR3 consists of 17 residues. Germline V gives CDR1 SGHTA, CDR2 FQGNSA. V trimming: 5 bases; J trimming: 2 bases; junction bases outside the gene matches: 12. This CDR3 reads CASSLSVSRGAGNTIYF. CDR3 sequence (DNA): TGTGCCAGCAGCCTAAGCGTGTCCAGGGGGGCTGGAAACACCATATATTTT.

The sample holds many counts of this clonotype. This sequence joins TRBV4-1 and TRBJ2-2; the D gene could be TRBD1 or TRBD2 (6 bases each). CDR3 length: 17 residues. Germline values: CDR1 MGHRA, CDR2 YSYEKL. V was clipped by 3 bases and J by 1 base, with 15 bases between them. CDR3 region: CASSHPRGRKNTGELFF. The CDR3 DNA follows: TGCGCCAGCAGCCACCCCCGGGGGCGGAAGAACACCGGGGAGCTGTTTTTT.

This clonotype was seen only a few times. The chain links TRBV6-5 to TRBJ1-3, with 10 bases identical to TRBD1. Germline V gene sequence: CDR1 MNHEY, CDR2 SVGAGI. With 4 bases clipped from V and 6 bases from J, the junction kept 3 bases outside the gene matches. The CDR3 is made up of 14 amino acids. This CDR3 reads CASSLDRGINTIYF. CDR3 nucleotides: TGTGCCAGCAGTTTGGACAGGGGGATAAACACCATATATTTT.

This clonotype has ten or more counts. The chain employs TRBV12-5 and TRBJ2-2; TRBD1 agrees at 8 bases. The CDR3 contains 15 residues. J gave up 0 bases and V 5 bases, and 2 bases lay outside the gene matches. The germline CDR1 and CDR2 sequences are LGHNT and FRNRAP. The CDR3 coding sequence is TGTGCTAGTGGTCAGGGACAGGCGAACACCGGGGAGCTGTTTTTT. It is translated as CASGQGQANTGELFF.

This clonotype was counted ten times or more. The chain uses TRBV7-3 and TRBJ2-3; possible D gene TRBD2, 7 bases. Germline values: CDR1 SGHTA, CDR2 FQGTGA. The CDR3 consists of 16 residues. Trimming removed 4 bases at V and 3 bases at J, with 17 bases between. CDR3 DNA sequence: TGTGCCAGCAGCTCCTGGGGGGGCGGGTCTACAGATACGCAGTATTTT. It specifies CASSSWGGGSTDTQYF.

The chain links TRBV7-2 to TRBJ2-1, with no clear D. The V and J ends lost 2 bases and 9 bases respectively, with 8 bases between them. The CDR3 length is 12 residues. Per the germline V gene, CDR1 is SGHTA and CDR2 is FQGNSA. Here the CDR3 DNA reads TGTGCCAGCAGCTTAAGGGCAGGTGAGCAGTTCTTC. Translating gives CASSLRAGEQFF.

This clonotype has only a few counts. The chain employs TRBV5-1 and TRBJ2-2; D unresolved. The CDR3 consists of 11 residues. V lost 5 bases to trimming and J lost 4 bases, with 3 bases between them. Germline lookup yields CDR1 SGHRS and CDR2 YFSETQ. CDR3 sequence (DNA): TGCGCCAGCAGAACCACCGGGGAGCTGTTTTTT. Its protein is CASRTTGELFF.

This clonotype has just a few counts. The chain uses TRBV6-5 and TRBJ2-6; D not resolved. V was trimmed by 2 bases and J by 0 bases, leaving 5 bases between them. This CDR3 contains 15 residues. The germline gives CDR1 MNHEY, CDR2 SVGAGI. The CDR3 protein is CASSYDISGANVLTF. The CDR3 DNA reads TGTGCCAGCAGTTACGACATCTCTGGGGCCAACGTCCTGACTTTC.

The genes are TRBV6-5 and TRBJ1-1; 8 nucleotides match TRBD1. Trimming took 7 bases from V and 9 from J; bases not matched to a gene: 10. CDR1 MNHEY and CDR2 SVGAGI come from the germline V gene. This CDR3 spans 13 amino acids. CDR3: CASTPGQESKAFF. In nucleotides, the CDR3 is TGTGCCAGCACCCCGGGACAGGAAAGCAAAGCTTTCTTT.

The chain couples TRBV25-1 to TRBJ1-2; D gene uncertain. The CDR3 contains 11 residues. Looked up from germline, CDR1 is MGHDK and CDR2 is SYGVNS. V lost 2 bases and J lost 6, with 4 bases in between. CDR3 bases: TGTGCCAGCAGTGAACTGGATGGCTACACCTTC. It codes for CASSELDGYTF.

This clonotype was seen a few times. This chain joins TRBV12-3 or TRBV12-4 and TRBJ2-7; maybe TRBD1 (5 bases). The CDR3 has 11 amino acids. Trimming shortened V by 5 bases and J by 6 bases, and 8 bases separated the two germline ends. CDR3 sequence: CASSAGFEQYV. The CDR3 bases are TGTGCCAGCAGTGCAGGGTTCGAGCAGTACGTC.

This clonotype appeared many times. This rearrangement joins TRBV5-1 to TRBJ2-7; D is possibly TRBD1 (6 bases). The germline V gene has CDR1 SGHRS and CDR2 YFSETQ. The CDR3 has 13 amino acids. Trimming stripped 0 bases from V and 5 bases from J, with 9 bases between. The CDR3 sequence: CASSLEGTNEQYF. For the CDR3, the DNA is TGCGCCAGCAGCTTGGAAGGGACAAACGAGCAGTACTTC.

The V and J genes are TRBV11-2 and TRBJ1-2; D is ambiguous. The CDR3 spans 16 residues. Per germline, CDR1 SGHAT and CDR2 FQNNGV. Trimming removed 0 bases from V and 4 bases from J, with 15 bases in between. This chain's CDR3 is CASSLEASAGTYGYTF. The CDR3 nucleotides are TGTGCCAGCAGCTTAGAGGCGTCGGCGGGAACCTATGGCTACACCTTC.

This clonotype was observed a few times. The chain links TRBV12-3 or TRBV12-4 to TRBJ1-1, with D tentatively TRBD1 (5 bases). CDR3 length: 14 residues. The V end lost 6 bases, the J end lost 1 base, and 12 bases lay between the germline ends. Here the CDR3 reads CASSVRGPNTEAFF. Here the CDR3 DNA reads TGTGCCAGCAGCGTGCGGGGACCGAACACTGAAGCTTTCTTT.

CDR3 coding DNA: TGTGCCAGCAGTTTAAGACACGGATATGGCTACACCTTC. The encoded protein is CASSLRHGYGYTF. V and J are TRBV6-6 and TRBJ1-2; D call uncertain. Germline V gene lookup returns CDR1 MNHNY and CDR2 SVGAGI (reference sequence). This CDR3 region has 13 residues. Trimming shortened V by 4 bases and J by 5 bases, and 11 bases separated the two germline ends.

This rearrangement joins TRBV6-1 to TRBJ2-7; 7 bases match TRBD1. Germline V gene data show CDR1 as MNHNS and CDR2 as SASEGT. The CDR3 has 16 amino acids. V trimming: 2 bases; J trimming: 3 bases; junction bases outside the gene matches: 10. CDR3 protein: CASSEWSGQVGYEQYF. The DNA for the CDR3 is TGTGCCAGCAGTGAATGGAGCGGACAGGTTGGCTACGAGCAGTACTTC.

This clonotype has a handful of counts. The rearrangement uses TRBV5-5 and TRBJ1-5; D ambiguous. The germline V gene has CDR1 SGHKS and CDR2 YYEKEE (reference sequence). Between the trimmed V and J ends, which lost 3 bases and 7 bases, there was a span of 14 bases. This CDR3 comprises 14 residues. This chain's CDR3 is CASSSSPDPQPQHF. CDR3 nucleotide sequence: TGTGCCAGCAGCTCTAGCCCCGACCCCCAGCCCCAGCATTTT.

This clonotype has ten or more counts. The rearrangement links TRBV18 to TRBJ2-1, with TRBD1 as a possible D gene (6 bases). CDR1 KGHSH and CDR2 LQKENI come from the germline V gene. This CDR3 has 13 residues. Trimming took off 0 bases at V and 11 bases at J, with 11 bases between the two ends. The CDR3 DNA reads as TGTGCCAGCTCACCACCGGGGGCAGGGCAGCAGTTCTTC. This encodes CASSPPGAGQQFF.

The chain couples TRBV29-1 to TRBJ2-1; D uncertain. Germline CDR1 SQVTM, CDR2 ANQGSEA. Trimming removed 1 base from V and 7 bases from J, with 8 bases in between. The CDR3 is 12 amino acids. CDR3 sequence: CSVEAPPNEQFF. The CDR3 DNA sequence: TGCAGCGTTGAAGCGCCCCCAAATGAGCAGTTCTTC.

This chain links TRBV11-2 with TRBJ2-2; TRBD1 matches at 7 bases. Losses at the gene ends were 5 bases for V and 8 bases for J; bases not matched to a gene: 8. The CDR3 runs 14 residues. Germline CDR1 reads SGHAT; CDR2 reads FQNNGV. The DNA for the CDR3 is TGTGCCAGCAGCCTAGGGGGCTTAGCGGGGGAGCTGTTTTTT. This sequence encodes CASSLGGLAGELFF.

The chain couples TRBV7-2 to TRBJ1-2; D is undetermined. This CDR3 is 16 amino acids long. V was trimmed by 0 bases and J by 4 bases, leaving 15 bases between them. Per the germline V gene, CDR1 is SGHTA and CDR2 is FQGNSA. The CDR3 DNA is TGTGCCAGCAGCTTAGCGCCGGCAGCCTACAGCTATGGCTACACCTTC. Protein product: CASSLAPAAYSYGYTF.

This chain connects TRBV3-1 to TRBJ1-2, with TRBD1 matching over 11 bases. The CDR3 is 17 residues long. Germline CDR1 reads LGHDT; CDR2 reads YNNKEL (reference sequence). Trimming removed 3 bases from V and 3 bases from J; junction bases left unmatched: 9. CDR3 bases: TGTGCCAGCAGCCAGGTCCTCGGACAGGGGGCGGACTATGGCTACACCTTC. Amino acids: CASSQVLGQGADYGYTF.

This clonotype was recorded many times. The CDR3 region has the DNA TGCAGCGTCCGGACAGGTAGCAATCAGCCCCAGCATTTT. This translates into CSVRTGSNQPQHF. The V call is TRBV29-1, the J call TRBJ1-5, with TRBD1 identical over 7 bases. The germline gives CDR1 SQVTM, CDR2 ANQGSEA. V lost 6 bases to trimming and J lost 0 bases; unmatched junction nucleotides: 2. The CDR3 runs to 13 residues.

V usage is TRBV9 and J usage is TRBJ2-3, with 9 nucleotides matching TRBD2. The length of the CDR3 is 15 residues. Germline V gene data show CDR1 as SGDLS and CDR2 as YYNGEE. V was clipped by 0 bases and J by 8 bases; unmatched bases: 7. The CDR3 DNA sequence: TGTGCCAGCAGCGTAGACGGCGGGGGGGCCGGTACGCAGTATTTT. Residues: CASSVDGGGAGTQYF.